The text below deals with one T cell receptor (beta chain). The time point denotes: cycle 4 day 1 (C4D1), after 6 weeks of nivolumab. With no exception, relapse followed autologous stem cell transplantation in all patients, and brentuximab vedotin exposure varied. The data belong to a study of PD-1 blockade in classical Hodgkin lymphoma. Some clones are missing from TCRdb's copy, which holds only in-frame ones; the method was immunoSEQ multiplex PCR. In the table there are roughly 50,000 clones, nearly 90% of which are singletons. Trimming at V came to 5 bases and at J to 2 bases, leaving 9 bases not matched to a gene. CDR3 length: 15 residues. CDR1 and CDR2 from the germline V gene are SGHNT and YYREEE (reference sequence).

The chain employs TRBV5-4 and TRBJ2-5; 7 bases line up with TRBD1. This clonotype was sampled from a human donor with classical Hodgkin lymphoma. The sequenced sample was peripheral blood mononuclear cells (PBMCs), obtained before the fourth cycle of nivolumab. In nucleotides, the CDR3 is TGTGCCAGCAGTTACATACAGGGGAAACAAGAGACCCAGTACTTC. Its protein product is CASSYIQGKQETQYF.